This entry describes one T cell receptor (beta chain). This clone was counted a single time. This clone's antigen is unknown. Base-call qualities are not available, and no considerably larger clone is one nucleotide away. This record comes from a study of OX40 agonist ivuxolimab in advanced cancers. For the wider study: Ivuxolimab, which targeted the costimulatory receptor OX40 (CD134), was an agonistic, fully human IgG2 monoclonal antibody. Intravenous ivuxolimab was administered to patients every 2 weeks at six dose levels: 0.01, 0.1, 0.3, 1.5, 3 and 10 mg/kg. Of the approximately 53 patients in dose escalation, about 19 had hepatocellular carcinoma, around 15 had melanoma, 9 had renal cell carcinoma and 9 had head and neck cancer. In the dose-escalation cohort, 70% to 85% of patients were male, and the mean age was roughly 60 years with a range of about 20 to 80. Prior anti-PD-1, anti-PD-L1 or anti-CTLA-4 therapy was permitted, and checkpoint inhibitors had been received by less than 45% of dose-escalation patients. Partial responses were achieved by three dose-escalation patients, of whom one had hepatocellular carcinoma and two had cutaneous melanoma. Peripheral TCRbeta sequencing aimed to test whether ivuxolimab altered TCR sequence diversity and caused clonal T-cell expansion. The paper reports the monotherapy dose-escalation portion (N of about 56 patients) of the phase I ivuxolimab trial. The research as a whole found: Which antigens the clonally expanded peripheral T cells were specific for was not determined. In the 0.1-3.0 mg/kg groups, partial responders had among the lowest normalized peripheral clonal expansion, particularly in CD8+ T cells. At doses of 0.1 to 3.0 mg/kg, clonal expansion of both CD4+ and CD8+ blood T cells was observed from baseline to week 6. Low levels of normalized T-cell clonal expansion were also seen in some patients who did not respond. After ivuxolimab, CD8+ T cells had more expanded clones than CD4+ T cells on average.

For sequencing of the TCRbeta CDR3 region, genomic DNA was extracted from the sorted cells. TCRbeta CDR3 regions were sequenced using the immunoSEQ Assay. The table comes from immuneACCESS by way of TCRdb, which keeps in-frame sequences with V and J called. Part of the clones is missing from these tables; in studies checked, under half for an unresolved V gene and the rest for unknown reasons. The table for this sample lists tens of thousands of clones; around 84% of them were counted only once. Approximately 1.7% of the sample lies in the top ten. The trial excluded patients who had a history of autoimmune disease or were on systemic immunosuppression. In every dose cohort, peripheral blood was drawn for TCR sequencing at baseline, cycle 4 day 1, and cycle 7 day 1. Samples came from an open-label, multicenter, first-in-human phase I dose-escalation trial of ivuxolimab. Adults with locally advanced or metastatic melanoma, renal cell carcinoma, hepatocellular carcinoma or head and neck squamous cell carcinoma were enrolled in the trial. CD4+ and CD8+ T cells were sorted separately from peripheral blood before TCR sequencing.

The CDR3 has 14 amino acids, counting the end cysteine and phenylalanine. Only the CDR3 part of the read is kept: 42 bases, read in frame from the first base. Clipping removes 6 bases from V and 9 bases from J, with 7 as the unmatched junction base count. The CDR1 and CDR2 encoded by the germline V gene are SNHLY and FYNNEI. The source material was CD4+ or CD8+ T cells sorted from blood, sampled in a trial of the OX40 agonist ivuxolimab. This receptor chain uses TRBV2 and TRBJ2-7; 14 central nucleotides agree with TRBD2. The clonotype comes from an adult with an advanced solid tumor such as melanoma, head and neck, liver or kidney cancer. The DNA is TGTGCCAGCAGAGCCGGGACTAGCGGGGGTGCGCAGTACTTC. Its product reads: CASRAGTSGGAQYF. Where the CDR3 stops, the reference TRBV2 and TRBJ2-7 genes take over; the full variable domain is EPEVTQTPSHQVTQMGQEVILRCVPISNHLYFYWYRQILGQKVEFLVSFYNNEISEKSEIFDDQFSVERPDGSNFTLKIRSTKLEDSAMYFCASRAGTSGGAQYFGPGTRLTVT.